Listed below are T cell receptor beta chains from one sample, sequenced in a study of cytotoxic CD8 clonotypes in ibrutinib-treated CLL. Here immunoSEQ multiplex PCR was the method, and the copy in TCRdb shows in-frame clones only, minus some. The repertoire holds hundreds of thousands of clones, with 70% as singletons. This sample comprised PBMCs, obtained after 24 months of ibrutinib treatment. The source of these receptors is a human donor with chronic lymphocytic leukemia. CDR3s include the opening cysteine and the closing phenylalanine or tryptophan. A D gene is named only where the DNA matches it firmly. Clone size is shown for a subset of rows, as once, few, many or a class of expanded clone.

v_gene: TRBV25-1
len: 13
j_gene: TRBJ1-1
abundance: NA
d_gene: TRBD1
CDR3aa: CASRDRGNTEAFF
CDR3nt: TGTGCCAGCAGAGACAGGGGGAACACTGAAGCTTTCTTT

v_gene: TRBV5-1
len: 15
j_gene: TRBJ1-1
abundance: NA
d_gene: NA
CDR3aa: CASSEGLSRNTEAFF
CDR3nt: TGCGCCAGCAGTGAGGGCCTCAGTCGGAACACTGAAGCTTTCTTT

v_gene: TRBV6-5
len: 13
j_gene: TRBJ1-1
abundance: few
d_gene: TRBD1
CDR3aa: CASRQGPSTEAFF
CDR3nt: TGTGCCAGCAGACAGGGGCCCAGCACTGAAGCTTTCTTT

v_gene: TRBV4-2
len: 16
j_gene: TRBJ2-1
abundance: NA
d_gene: TRBD2
CDR3aa: CASSLFPAGGRNEQFF
CDR3nt: TGTGCCAGCAGCCTCTTCCCAGCGGGAGGTCGCAATGAGCAGTTCTTC

v_gene: TRBV19
len: 14
j_gene: TRBJ1-1
abundance: NA
d_gene: NA
CDR3aa: CASSRGGAGIGAFF
CDR3nt: TGTGCCAGTAGTCGGGGAGGGGCGGGTATCGGAGCTTTCTTT

v_gene: TRBV29-1
len: 14
j_gene: TRBJ2-7
abundance: few
d_gene: NA
CDR3aa: CSVEGDGSFNEQYF
CDR3nt: TGCAGCGTTGAGGGGGATGGGAGTTTCAACGAGCAGTACTTC

v_gene: TRBV7-9
len: 15
j_gene: TRBJ1-5
abundance: few
d_gene: NA
CDR3aa: CASSLEGVSNQPQHF
CDR3nt: TGTGCCAGCAGCTTAGAGGGGGTCAGCAATCAGCCCCAGCATTTT

v_gene: TRBV10-3
len: 14
j_gene: TRBJ2-1
abundance: NA
d_gene: NA
CDR3aa: CAISESGRHNEQFF
CDR3nt: TGTGCCATCAGTGAGTCAGGGCGTCATAATGAGCAGTTCTTC

v_gene: TRBV9
len: 13
j_gene: TRBJ1-1
abundance: NA
d_gene: NA
CDR3aa: CASSVVRAPGAFF
CDR3nt: TGTGCCAGCAGCGTAGTACGGGCTCCCGGGGCTTTCTTT

v_gene: TRBV19
len: 13
j_gene: TRBJ2-7
abundance: few
d_gene: TRBD2
CDR3aa: CASSMGLGYEQYF
CDR3nt: TGTGCCAGTAGTATGGGACTAGGGTACGAGCAGTACTTC

v_gene: TRBV25-1
len: 15
j_gene: TRBJ1-2
abundance: NA
d_gene: TRBD1
CDR3aa: CASSESFQGDYGYTF
CDR3nt: TGTGCCAGCAGTGAATCCTTTCAGGGGGACTATGGCTACACCTTC

v_gene: TRBV27
len: 15
j_gene: TRBJ2-4
abundance: NA
d_gene: NA
CDR3aa: CASSLGSGAKNIQYF
CDR3nt: TGTGCCAGCAGTTTAGGCAGCGGTGCCAAAAACATTCAGTACTTC

v_gene: TRBV9
len: 15
j_gene: TRBJ1-1
abundance: once
d_gene: TRBD1
CDR3aa: CASSPQGERPAEAFF
CDR3nt: TGTGCCAGCAGCCCCCAGGGGGAACGGCCTGCTGAAGCTTTCTTT

v_gene: TRBV10-2
len: 16
j_gene: TRBJ2-1
abundance: once
d_gene: NA
CDR3aa: CASSEYMGISYNEQFF
CDR3nt: TGCGCCAGCAGTGAGTATATGGGGATCTCCTACAATGAGCAGTTCTTC